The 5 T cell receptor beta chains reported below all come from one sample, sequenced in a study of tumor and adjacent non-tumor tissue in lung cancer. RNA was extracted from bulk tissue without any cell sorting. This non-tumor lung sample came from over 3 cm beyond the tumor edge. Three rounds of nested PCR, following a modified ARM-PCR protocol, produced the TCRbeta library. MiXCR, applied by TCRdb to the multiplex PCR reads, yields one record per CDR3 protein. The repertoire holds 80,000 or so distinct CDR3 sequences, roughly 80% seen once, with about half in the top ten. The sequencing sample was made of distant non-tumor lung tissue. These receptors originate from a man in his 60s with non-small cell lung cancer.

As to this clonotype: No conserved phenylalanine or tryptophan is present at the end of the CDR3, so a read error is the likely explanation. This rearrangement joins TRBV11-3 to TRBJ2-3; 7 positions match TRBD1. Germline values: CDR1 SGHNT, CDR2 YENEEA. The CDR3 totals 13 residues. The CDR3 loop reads CASSYQGADTQYL. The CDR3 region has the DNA TGTGCTAGCAGCTATCAGGGGGCAGATACGCAGTATCTT.

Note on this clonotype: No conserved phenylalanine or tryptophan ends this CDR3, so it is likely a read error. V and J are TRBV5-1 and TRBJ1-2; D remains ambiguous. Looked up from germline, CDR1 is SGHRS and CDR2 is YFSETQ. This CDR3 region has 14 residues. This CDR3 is CARSLDPGYYDYTL. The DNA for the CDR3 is TGCGCCAGAAGCTTGGATCCGGGGTACTATGACTACACCTTA.

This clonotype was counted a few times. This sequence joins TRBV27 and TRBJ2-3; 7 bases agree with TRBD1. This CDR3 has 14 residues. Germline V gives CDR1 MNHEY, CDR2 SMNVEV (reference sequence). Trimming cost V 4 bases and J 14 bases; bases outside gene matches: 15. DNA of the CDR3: TGTGCCAGCAGTTCCATCGACAGGGCCCCTCTCCGGTATTTT. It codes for CASSSIDRAPLRYF.

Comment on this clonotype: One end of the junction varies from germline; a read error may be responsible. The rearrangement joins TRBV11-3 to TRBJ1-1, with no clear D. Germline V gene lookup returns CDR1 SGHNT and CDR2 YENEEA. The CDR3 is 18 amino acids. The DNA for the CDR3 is TGTGCCAGCACTTTAACGCCGAATCTGTATGGTCGGAACACTGAAGCTTTCTTC. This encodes CASTLTPNLYGRNTEAFF.

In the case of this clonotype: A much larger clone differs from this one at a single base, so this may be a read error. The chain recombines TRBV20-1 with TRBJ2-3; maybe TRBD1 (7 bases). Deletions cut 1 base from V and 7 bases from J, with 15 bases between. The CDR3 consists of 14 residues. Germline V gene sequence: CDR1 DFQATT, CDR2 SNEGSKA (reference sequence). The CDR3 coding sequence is TGCAGTGCTAGAGGAACAGGGGACTCGAATACGCAGTATTTT. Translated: CSARGTGDSNTQYF.